A selection of T cell receptor beta chains follows, all from one sample in a study of blood T cell repertoires in COVID-19. TCRdb's table, derived via immunoSEQ multiplex PCR, lists solely in-frame clones and lacks some. The data hold about 200,000 clones, with about nine tenths observed a single time. Input material: peripheral blood. The source is a man aged 60 to 69 who had recovered from COVID-19. CDR3s include the opening cysteine and the closing phenylalanine or tryptophan. Each record gives: D gene, J gene, V gene, clone size, CDR3 protein, CDR3 DNA. D genes are given only for firm matches. Rows may omit the clone size; those that give it use once, few, many or a size class.

d_gene: TRBD2
j_gene: TRBJ2-1
v_gene: TRBV25-1
abundance: -
CDR3aa: CASSEMGGNEQFF
CDR3nt: TGTGCCAGCAGTGAAATGGGGGGGAATGAGCAGTTCTTC

d_gene: -
j_gene: TRBJ2-5
v_gene: TRBV28
abundance: -
CDR3aa: CASDDNKETQYF
CDR3nt: TGTGCCAGCGATGACAATAAGGAGACCCAGTACTTC

d_gene: TRBD1
j_gene: TRBJ2-3
v_gene: TRBV19
abundance: -
CDR3aa: CATRDRGTDTQYF
CDR3nt: TGTGCCACCAGGGACAGGGGCACAGATACGCAGTATTTT

d_gene: TRBD1
j_gene: TRBJ2-1
v_gene: TRBV14
abundance: -
CDR3aa: CASSRRTGQYNEQFF
CDR3nt: TGTGCCAGCAGCCGACGGACAGGGCAATACAATGAGCAGTTCTTC

d_gene: -
j_gene: TRBJ2-3
v_gene: TRBV5-4
abundance: -
CDR3aa: CASSSQRGGDTQYF
CDR3nt: TGTGCCAGCAGCTCCCAAAGAGGGGGAGATACGCAGTATTTT

d_gene: TRBD1
j_gene: TRBJ1-6
v_gene: TRBV6-5
abundance: -
CDR3aa: CASTRTGIYSPLHF
CDR3nt: TGTGCCAGCACCCGGACAGGGATTTATTCACCCCTCCACTTT

d_gene: TRBD2
j_gene: TRBJ2-3
v_gene: TRBV9
abundance: -
CDR3aa: CASSVAGEYTDTQYF
CDR3nt: TGTGCCAGCAGCGTTGCGGGAGAGTACACAGATACGCAGTATTTT

d_gene: -
j_gene: TRBJ1-1
v_gene: TRBV12-3/TRBV12-4
abundance: -
CDR3aa: CASSLRQGYEAFF
CDR3nt: TGTGCCAGCAGTTTAAGGCAGGGATATGAAGCTTTCTTT

d_gene: -
j_gene: TRBJ1-4
v_gene: TRBV9
abundance: -
CDR3aa: CASRQRASEKLFF
CDR3nt: TGTGCCAGCAGGCAGCGAGCTAGTGAAAAACTGTTTTTT

d_gene: TRBD1
j_gene: TRBJ2-7
v_gene: TRBV27
abundance: -
CDR3aa: CASSDRDSSYEQYF
CDR3nt: TGTGCCAGCTCGGACCGGGACAGCTCCTACGAGCAGTACTTC

d_gene: -
j_gene: TRBJ1-2
v_gene: TRBV19
abundance: -
CDR3aa: CASSILPLTGSSGYTF
CDR3nt: TGTGCCAGTAGTATCCTCCCCCTTACAGGCTCTTCTGGCTACACCTTC

d_gene: TRBD2
j_gene: TRBJ2-5
v_gene: TRBV5-1
abundance: -
CDR3aa: CASSLLAGEETQYF
CDR3nt: TGCGCCAGCAGCTTGTTAGCGGGAGAAGAGACCCAGTACTTC

d_gene: -
j_gene: TRBJ2-3
v_gene: TRBV7-3
abundance: -
CDR3aa: CASSSPKGDTQYF
CDR3nt: TGTGCCAGCAGCTCACCCAAGGGGGATACGCAGTATTTT

d_gene: TRBD2
j_gene: TRBJ2-3
v_gene: TRBV9
abundance: -
CDR3aa: CASSVATSGFLTDTQYF
CDR3nt: TGTGCCAGCAGCGTAGCTACTAGCGGTTTCCTCACAGATACGCAGTATTTT

d_gene: -
j_gene: TRBJ2-7
v_gene: TRBV29-1
abundance: -
CDR3aa: CSVPRWEQYF
CDR3nt: TGCAGCGTTCCTAGGTGGGAGCAGTACTTC

d_gene: -
j_gene: TRBJ2-7
v_gene: TRBV5-6
abundance: -
CDR3aa: CASSGQHSYEQYF
CDR3nt: TGTGCCAGCAGCGGGCAGCACTCCTACGAGCAGTACTTC

d_gene: -
j_gene: TRBJ1-2
v_gene: TRBV19
abundance: -
CDR3aa: CASSMVGRYGYTF
CDR3nt: TGTGCCAGTAGTATGGTGGGGCGCTATGGCTACACCTTC

d_gene: -
j_gene: TRBJ1-2
v_gene: TRBV19
abundance: -
CDR3aa: CASSILGGANNYGYTF
CDR3nt: TGTGCCAGTAGTATACTAGGAGGGGCTAATAACTATGGCTACACCTTC

d_gene: -
j_gene: TRBJ1-1
v_gene: TRBV11-2
abundance: -
CDR3aa: CASSLDTEAFF
CDR3nt: TGTGCCAGCAGCTTAGATACAGAAGCTTTCTTT

d_gene: -
j_gene: TRBJ2-7
v_gene: TRBV15
abundance: -
CDR3aa: CATSRDVQGRHEQYF
CDR3nt: TGTGCCACCAGCAGAGATGTACAGGGGAGGCACGAGCAGTACTTC

d_gene: -
j_gene: TRBJ2-3
v_gene: TRBV7-2
abundance: -
CDR3aa: CASSPPFRTRALDTQYF
CDR3nt: TGTGCCAGCAGCCCTCCATTTCGGACTCGTGCGTTGGATACGCAGTATTTT

d_gene: TRBD1
j_gene: TRBJ1-2
v_gene: TRBV27
abundance: few
CDR3aa: CASSARTGNNYGYTF
CDR3nt: TGTGCCAGCAGTGCGCGGACAGGGAATAACTATGGCTACACCTTC

d_gene: TRBD1
j_gene: TRBJ2-1
v_gene: TRBV7-6
abundance: -
CDR3aa: CASSLRQGLGEQFF
CDR3nt: TGTGCCAGCAGCCTTCGACAGGGTCTTGGTGAGCAGTTCTTC

d_gene: TRBD1
j_gene: TRBJ2-3
v_gene: TRBV7-9
abundance: -
CDR3aa: CASSLRGTVTDTQYF
CDR3nt: TGTGCCAGCAGCCTAAGGGGGACAGTCACAGATACGCAGTATTTT

d_gene: TRBD1
j_gene: TRBJ1-6
v_gene: TRBV5-1
abundance: -
CDR3aa: CASSTSGTGESPLHF
CDR3nt: TGCGCCAGCAGCACGTCCGGGACAGGGGAGTCACCCCTCCACTTT

d_gene: -
j_gene: TRBJ2-3
v_gene: TRBV18
abundance: -
CDR3aa: CASSPSGSDTQYF
CDR3nt: TGTGCCAGCTCACCTTCCGGGTCAGATACGCAGTATTTT

d_gene: TRBD1
j_gene: TRBJ1-5
v_gene: TRBV12-3/TRBV12-4
abundance: once
CDR3aa: CASSVDRDQPQHF
CDR3nt: TGTGCCAGCAGTGTGGACAGGGATCAGCCCCAGCATTTT

d_gene: -
j_gene: TRBJ2-5
v_gene: TRBV9
abundance: -
CDR3aa: CASSESPWETQYF
CDR3nt: TGTGCCAGCAGCGAAAGCCCCTGGGAGACCCAGTACTTC

d_gene: TRBD2
j_gene: TRBJ2-3
v_gene: TRBV10-3
abundance: -
CDR3aa: CAISELALAGSTDTQYF
CDR3nt: TGTGCCATCAGTGAGTTAGCGCTAGCGGGGTCCACAGATACGCAGTATTTT

d_gene: TRBD1
j_gene: TRBJ2-5
v_gene: TRBV7-2
abundance: -
CDR3aa: CASSQGQGAKTQYF
CDR3nt: TGTGCCAGCAGCCAGGGACAGGGGGCCAAGACCCAGTACTTC

d_gene: TRBD1
j_gene: TRBJ1-1
v_gene: TRBV9
abundance: -
CDR3aa: CASSATGSPFGAFF
CDR3nt: TGTGCCAGCAGCGCGACAGGGTCCCCCTTCGGAGCTTTCTTT

d_gene: TRBD2
j_gene: TRBJ2-1
v_gene: TRBV9
abundance: -
CDR3aa: CASSPSGSSYNEQFF
CDR3nt: TGTGCCAGCAGTCCTAGCGGGAGCTCCTACAATGAGCAGTTCTTC

d_gene: TRBD1
j_gene: TRBJ2-3
v_gene: TRBV5-4
abundance: -
CDR3aa: CASSRDSTTDTQYF
CDR3nt: TGTGCCAGCAGCCGGGACAGTACCACAGATACGCAGTATTTT

d_gene: -
j_gene: TRBJ2-7
v_gene: TRBV7-6
abundance: -
CDR3aa: CASSPPVGIHEQYF
CDR3nt: TGTGCCAGCAGCCCCCCAGTTGGCATCCACGAGCAGTACTTC

d_gene: TRBD1
j_gene: TRBJ1-5
v_gene: TRBV29-1
abundance: -
CDR3aa: CSVALGTGGNQPQHF
CDR3nt: TGCAGCGTGGCCTTAGGGACAGGAGGCAATCAGCCCCAGCATTTT

d_gene: TRBD2
j_gene: TRBJ2-1
v_gene: TRBV4-3
abundance: -
CDR3aa: CASSRNLAGGPHNEQFF
CDR3nt: TGCGCCAGCAGCCGTAATCTAGCGGGAGGGCCCCACAATGAGCAGTTCTTC

d_gene: TRBD1
j_gene: TRBJ1-2
v_gene: TRBV10-2
abundance: few
CDR3aa: CASSEFDRGVLGYGYTF
CDR3nt: TGCGCCAGCAGTGAGTTTGACAGGGGGGTCCTAGGCTATGGCTACACCTTC

d_gene: TRBD2
j_gene: TRBJ2-1
v_gene: TRBV14
abundance: once
CDR3aa: CASTSGGLNEQFF
CDR3nt: TGTGCCAGCACTAGCGGGGGGTTGAATGAGCAGTTCTTC

d_gene: -
j_gene: TRBJ2-1
v_gene: TRBV2
abundance: -
CDR3aa: CASSWDSSYNEQFF
CDR3nt: TGTGCCAGCAGTTGGGACTCGTCCTACAATGAGCAGTTCTTC

d_gene: TRBD2
j_gene: TRBJ2-1
v_gene: TRBV7-2
abundance: -
CDR3aa: CASSPLPGGRGNEQFF
CDR3nt: TGTGCCAGCAGCCCACTCCCTGGCGGGAGGGGGAATGAGCAGTTCTTC

d_gene: -
j_gene: TRBJ2-2
v_gene: TRBV9
abundance: -
CDR3aa: CASSVAGANTGELFF
CDR3nt: TGTGCCAGCAGCGTAGCAGGGGCGAACACCGGGGAGCTGTTTTTT

d_gene: TRBD1
j_gene: TRBJ2-2
v_gene: TRBV28
abundance: -
CDR3aa: CAIPHETGGTGELFF
CDR3nt: TGTGCCATCCCCCATGAGACAGGGGGCACCGGGGAGCTGTTTTTT

d_gene: -
j_gene: TRBJ2-3
v_gene: TRBV7-3
abundance: -
CDR3aa: CASSLSRDSTDTQYF
CDR3nt: TGTGCCAGCAGCTTAAGTCGGGATAGCACAGATACGCAGTATTTT

d_gene: TRBD1
j_gene: TRBJ2-5
v_gene: TRBV5-1
abundance: -
CDR3aa: CASSTGVGETQYF
CDR3nt: TGCGCCAGCAGCACAGGGGTGGGAGAGACCCAGTACTTC

d_gene: -
j_gene: TRBJ1-4
v_gene: TRBV6-1
abundance: -
CDR3aa: CASSEDRWGGVNEKLFF
CDR3nt: TGTGCCAGCAGTGAAGACCGGTGGGGGGGAGTAAATGAAAAACTGTTTTTT

d_gene: -
j_gene: TRBJ2-3
v_gene: TRBV28
abundance: -
CDR3aa: CAGGASGTDTQYF
CDR3nt: TGTGCCGGCGGGGCTAGCGGCACAGATACGCAGTATTTT

d_gene: TRBD2
j_gene: TRBJ2-3
v_gene: TRBV7-6
abundance: -
CDR3aa: CASSSLSGVSTDTQYF
CDR3nt: TGTGCCAGTAGCTCCCTCAGCGGGGTGAGCACAGATACGCAGTATTTT

d_gene: TRBD2
j_gene: TRBJ2-3
v_gene: TRBV7-2
abundance: -
CDR3aa: CASSFGSGTSTDTQYF
CDR3nt: TGTGCCAGCAGCTTTGGTAGCGGGACTAGCACAGATACGCAGTATTTT

d_gene: -
j_gene: TRBJ1-5
v_gene: TRBV6-1
abundance: -
CDR3aa: CASSEAVESRQRPQHF
CDR3nt: TGTGCCAGCAGTGAAGCTGTGGAGTCCCGGCAAAGGCCCCAGCATTTT

d_gene: TRBD2
j_gene: TRBJ2-7
v_gene: TRBV7-6
abundance: -
CDR3aa: CASGLAREQYF
CDR3nt: TGTGCCAGTGGACTAGCGCGCGAGCAGTACTTC

d_gene: -
j_gene: TRBJ1-1
v_gene: TRBV12-3/TRBV12-4
abundance: -
CDR3aa: CASSLGGSTEAFF
CDR3nt: TGTGCCAGCAGCTTGGGGGGTAGCACTGAAGCTTTCTTT

d_gene: -
j_gene: TRBJ2-7
v_gene: TRBV19
abundance: -
CDR3aa: CASSIVQGRHEQYF
CDR3nt: TGTGCCAGTAGTATAGTACAGGGAAGGCACGAGCAGTACTTC

d_gene: -
j_gene: TRBJ2-7
v_gene: TRBV5-1
abundance: -
CDR3aa: CASSLAGARRQQEQYF
CDR3nt: TGCGCCAGCAGCTTGGCCGGAGCTAGACGTCAGCAGGAGCAGTACTTC

d_gene: TRBD1
j_gene: TRBJ1-1
v_gene: TRBV19
abundance: -
CDR3aa: CASSVDRAGKAFF
CDR3nt: TGTGCCAGTAGCGTCGACAGGGCGGGAAAAGCTTTCTTT

d_gene: TRBD1
j_gene: TRBJ1-4
v_gene: TRBV2
abundance: -
CDR3aa: CASIRGQTSNEKLFF
CDR3nt: TGTGCCAGCATTCGGGGACAGACTTCTAATGAAAAACTGTTTTTT

d_gene: -
j_gene: TRBJ2-7
v_gene: TRBV15
abundance: -
CDR3aa: CATSREVGTLYEQYF
CDR3nt: TGTGCCACCAGCAGAGAAGTCGGGACTCTCTACGAGCAGTACTTC

d_gene: -
j_gene: TRBJ2-3
v_gene: TRBV19
abundance: -
CDR3aa: CASSTGREDTQYF
CDR3nt: TGTGCCAGTAGTACCGGCCGGGAAGATACGCAGTATTTT

d_gene: -
j_gene: TRBJ2-5
v_gene: TRBV18
abundance: once
CDR3aa: CASSEETAQETQYF
CDR3nt: TGTGCCAGCTCAGAGGAAACTGCACAAGAGACCCAGTACTTC

d_gene: -
j_gene: TRBJ1-1
v_gene: TRBV18
abundance: -
CDR3aa: CASSRSGNTEAFF
CDR3nt: TGTGCCAGCTCCCGCAGTGGTAACACTGAAGCTTTCTTT

d_gene: -
j_gene: TRBJ2-3
v_gene: TRBV5-1
abundance: -
CDR3aa: CASSLGQITDTQYF
CDR3nt: TGCGCCAGCAGCTTGGGCCAGATCACAGATACGCAGTATTTT